This note documents a single T cell receptor beta chain sequence. Its antigen is not yet known. Base qualities are not recorded, but no much larger clone differs from it by a single base. The label giving this sample's treatment or condition can be read as: oral pan-JAK inhibitor, 5-10 mg twice daily. Peripheral blood and lesional scalp punch biopsies were obtained from patients with alopecia areata. PBMCs were separated by density centrifugation and stained for CD3, CD4 and CD8, after which CD4+ and CD8+ T cells were sorted on a FACSAria. The data are from a study of CD8+ T cells in alopecia areata (dated by TCRdb to 2016 to 2019). Regarding the complete study: Treated patients were enrolled in an open-label pilot trial of oral tofacitinib at 5 to 10 mg twice daily for moderate-to-severe alopecia areata. To study T cell clonal expansion in alopecia areata, the researchers applied high-throughput TCRbeta sequencing to both the C3H/HeJ mouse model and human patients. Disease severity in treated patients was measured with the SALT score, which quantifies the percentage of affected scalp surface area. Biopsies were taken from tofacitinib-treated patients at baseline and at 4 and 24 weeks of treatment, and a later scalp biopsy was taken in several of the tofacitinib-treated patients. Tofacitinib was given for 6 to 18 months, followed by 6 months of follow-up off drug to assess delayed response and recurrence. RNA was obtained with the PAXgene miRNA kit for fixed scalp, the miRNeasy kit for PBMCs, and the RNeasy kit for mouse skin. In humans, TCRbeta sequencing was performed on scalp tissue and on sorted CD4+ and CD8+ peripheral blood T cells from healthy controls and from patients with patchy or totalis/universalis alopecia areata. TCRbeta CDR3 regions were amplified by immunoSEQ multiplex PCR with 35 Vbeta forward and 13 Jbeta reverse primers. Clonality in the scalp was compared among normal scalp (n=4), patchy alopecia areata scalp (n=8), and alopecia totalis/universalis scalp (n=8). What the research found in general, with its limitations: Compared with mice, TCR sequences shared between patients were less clear, possibly partly because of HLA diversity across the patient population. Lesional scalp, especially in alopecia totalis/universalis, showed higher clonality and more expanded CD8+ clones than normal scalp, suggesting antigenic drive. Many expanded lesional clones were found to persist in scalp and blood during tofacitinib treatment, and relapse after treatment cessation may be partly explained by this persistence. Because the treated cohort was small and included a single nonresponder, larger studies are needed to assess links between baseline CD8+ expansion and response. With tofacitinib, both scalp clonality and the number of expanded CD8+ clones among the top 100 scalp clones went down significantly. Resident alphabeta T cells in normal human skin are also sequenced, complicating scalp TCR repertoire analysis, unlike mouse skin dominated by gammadelta T cells.

The library was built by means of the immunoSEQ multiplex PCR assay. RNA was extracted from all samples and reverse transcribed into cDNA as template for TCR sequencing. First-strand cDNA was synthesized with SuperScript III using a 2:1 mix of oligo-dT and random hexamers. Amplification bias was assessed with a synthetic immune receptor repertoire, and residual bias was removed computationally. Per the source publication's procedure: After raw reads were preprocessed to remove errors, the CDR3 was defined following IMGT conventions as running from the conserved cysteine to phenylalanine. To get clonality, Shannon entropy was normalized by log2 of the number of productive unique TCRs and the result was subtracted from 1. Scalp TCRbeta sequences were cross-referenced with sorted blood CD4 and CD8 repertoires so that the CD4 or CD8 identity of scalp clones could be inferred. TCRdb carries this immuneACCESS record with in-frame sequences only. Its versions omit some clonotypes, under half of them owing to an unresolved V gene in the studies checked, with the rest unexplained. V and J calls and clone size follow that table, whereas D and trimming were derived from the DNA. This sample gives approximately 100,000 clones in total; 60% of them show up just once. The leading ten clones occupy over 15% of the sample.

The starting material was CD8+ T cells sorted from blood, obtained at roughly week 55, from a patient treated with tofacitinib. The TCR was taken from a human donor with alopecia areata.

The CDR3 protein sequence reads: CASSLTGQLSNQPQHF. The nucleotide sequence is TGTGCCAGCAGTCTGACTGGACAGCTTAGCAATCAGCCCCAGCATTTT. The chain uses TRBV7-8 and TRBJ1-5, with TRBD1 as a weak D call on 6 bases. Trimming takes 6 bases from V and 0 bases from J, and the germline ends sit 15 bases apart. The CDR3 runs 16 amino acids, cysteine and phenylalanine included. The only DNA kept is the CDR3, 48 bases in frame from the first base. As encoded in the germline V gene, CDR1 is SGHVS while CDR2 is FQNEAQ. The entire variable domain, with the stretches around the CDR3 drawn from the reference TRBV7-8 and TRBJ1-5 proteins, is GAGVSQSPRYKVAKRGQDVALRCDPISGHVSLFWYQQALGQGPEFLTYFQNEAQLDKSGLPSDRFFAERPEGSVSTLKIQRTQQEDSAVYLCASSLTGQLSNQPQHFGDGTRLSIL.